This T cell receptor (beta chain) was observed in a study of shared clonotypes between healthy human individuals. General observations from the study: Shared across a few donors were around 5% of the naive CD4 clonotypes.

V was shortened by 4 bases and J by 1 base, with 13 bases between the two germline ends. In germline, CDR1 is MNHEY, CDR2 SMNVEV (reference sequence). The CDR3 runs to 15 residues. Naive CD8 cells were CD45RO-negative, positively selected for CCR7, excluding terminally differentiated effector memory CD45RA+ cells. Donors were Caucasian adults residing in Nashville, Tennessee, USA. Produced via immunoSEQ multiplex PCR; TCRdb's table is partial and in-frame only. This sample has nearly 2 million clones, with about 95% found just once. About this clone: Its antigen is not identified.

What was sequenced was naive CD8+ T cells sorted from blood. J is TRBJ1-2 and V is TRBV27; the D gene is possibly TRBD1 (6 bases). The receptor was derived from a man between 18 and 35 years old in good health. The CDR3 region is CASSSLQGINYGYTF. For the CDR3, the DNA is TGTGCCAGCAGTTCCCTGCAGGGGATTAACTATGGCTACACCTTC.